Reported below is one T cell receptor (beta chain). Antigen unknown. Trimming took 6 bases from V and 1 from J, leaving 7 bases between them. The CDR3 consists of 14 residues. The germline gives CDR1 MDHEN, CDR2 SYDVKM. This specimen comes from a study of response to subunit inactivated influenza vaccine. Study-level results: Authors proposed each seasonal influenza vaccination draws in few new T cells.

From the RT-PCR reads, TCRdb called clonotypes with MiXCR, one entry per CDR3 protein. The profile shows about 180,000 distinct CDR3 sequences, about 9% of them singletons. This TCR was recovered from a middle-aged man who received an inactivated influenza vaccine. This chain connects TRBV28 to TRBJ2-6; D may be TRBD1 or TRBD2 (5 bases each). Source: non-naive T cells sorted from PBMCs, taken on the day of vaccination. This chain's CDR3 is CASRGVSGANVLTF. The CDR3 coding sequence is TGTGCCAGCAGGGGGGTTTCTGGGGCCAACGTCCTGACTTTC.